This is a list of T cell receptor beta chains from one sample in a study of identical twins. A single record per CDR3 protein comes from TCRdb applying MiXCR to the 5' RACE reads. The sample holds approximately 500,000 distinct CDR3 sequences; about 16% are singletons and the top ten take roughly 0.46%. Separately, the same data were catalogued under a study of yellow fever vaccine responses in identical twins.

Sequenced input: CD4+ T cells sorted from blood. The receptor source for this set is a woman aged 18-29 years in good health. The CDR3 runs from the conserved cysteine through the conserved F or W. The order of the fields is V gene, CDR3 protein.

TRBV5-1 CASSRRQGNTDTQYF
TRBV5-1 CASSTSTSGSQGEQYF
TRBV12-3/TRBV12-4 CASSFDKGNEQFF
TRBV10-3 CAIGTGADTEAFF
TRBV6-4 CASRRQRGTGLSNQPQHF
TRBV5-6 CASSTRLAGETQYF
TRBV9 CASMETSGSLGTGELFF
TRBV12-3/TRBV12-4 CASSQTEGRGEQYF
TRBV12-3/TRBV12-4 CASSLLRLDTQYF
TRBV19 CASSISGLADNEQFF
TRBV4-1 CASSYGQGAWNEQFF
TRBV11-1 CASSLEVSGAFLGNEQFF
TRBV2 CASRGYEKWETQYF
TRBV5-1 CASSAGTGGSGELFF
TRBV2 CASSAMLAGEDTQYF
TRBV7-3 CASREGGKRGEQFF
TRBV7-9 CASSLSAEGYEQYF
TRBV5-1 CASSRGTSGNNEQFF
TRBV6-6 CASCGGDTGELFF
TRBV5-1 CASSDRGPEAFF
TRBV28 CASSSTARYTGELFF
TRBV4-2 CASSQGGVGGTGELFF
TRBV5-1 CASSLALGNTEAFF
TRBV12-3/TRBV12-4 CASSFMRGRANEQFF
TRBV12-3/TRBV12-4 CASSLGGGPPTQYF
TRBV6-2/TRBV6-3 CAGRFGGSSYEQYF
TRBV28 CASWGSGPSSYNEQFF
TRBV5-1 CASSIPAGTGGGYTF
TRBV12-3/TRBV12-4 CASSYREAGELFF
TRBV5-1 CASSLSDGWDEKLFF
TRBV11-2 CASSLGGFAGSGANVLTF
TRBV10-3 CAISADWLGEQYF
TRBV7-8 CASSLALREVYEQFF
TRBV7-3 CASSLVWGRNLNEQFF
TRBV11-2 CASSAGLTSSYEQYF
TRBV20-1 CSAVGGAAFF
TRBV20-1 CSARDGSGPYNEQFF
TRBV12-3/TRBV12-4 CASSFTSGNTEAFF
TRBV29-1 CSVEDKGAGVETQYF
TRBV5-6 CASSKRRGVGTDTQYF
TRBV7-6 CASSLEQGRQPQHF
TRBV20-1 CSARVWLISYNEQFF
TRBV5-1 CASSLVDLRGTQYF
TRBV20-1 CSARGGTSGKDNEQFF
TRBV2 CASSDGGATQYF
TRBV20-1 CSARGPISPGEQYF
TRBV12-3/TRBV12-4 CASGESRRGFGLDEQYF
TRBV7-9 CASSLDVGPYNEQFF
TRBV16 CASSHSESKLGKLFF
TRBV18 CASSTGQSYYEQYF
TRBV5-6 CASSSPGPKYNEQFF
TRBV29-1 CSVVGDGTSGANVLTF
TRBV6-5 CASSYSGGQGNEKLFF